The next 9 T cell receptor delta chains were all read from a single sample in a study of gamma delta lymphoproliferative disorders and STAT genes. The receptor sequences were amplified from genomic DNA of peripheral blood mononuclear cells. TCRdb fed the multiplex PCR reads into CATT to redo clone calling. The sample yields 750 to 1,000 delta-chain clones, about 2.1% seen once. Material for sequencing was blood. The receptors shown here come from a human donor in good health.

In its sample, this clone ranks as medium-sized. A far larger clone is a single base away, which makes a read error likely. Other DNA sequences from this sample encode an identical CDR3 as well. The chain joins TRDV1 to TRDJ1, with 11 bases that match TRDD3. The CDR3 consists of 20 residues. The germline gives CDR1 TSWWSYY, CDR2 QGS. Written as DNA, the CDR3 is TGTGCTCTTGGGGACCCTTCTGGGGAGACCTACTGGGGGATAGAGCATAAACTCATCTTC. This codes for CALGDPSGETYWGIEHKLIF.

This clone turned up a few times. One base separates it from a far larger clone, so it is likely a read error. The same CDR3 arises from other DNA sequences in this sample as well. In DNA, the CDR3 is TGTGCTCTTGGGGAACTTTGGGCTGGGGCATGGAATACCCCCACCGATAAGCTCATCTTT. Amino acid sequence: CALGELWAGAWNTPTDKLIF. The chain links TRDV1 to TRDJ1; maybe TRDD3 (6 bases). Germline CDR1 reads TSWWSYY; CDR2 reads QGS. The CDR3 length is 20 residues.

The assigned J gene is TRDJ1, but the V gene is uncalled; no DNA check was done on the table's D call, TRDD3. The CDR3 is 16 residues long. CDR3 DNA sequence: TGTGCCCAAGAGTACTCACCGGGGGGATACTGGATGAAACTCATCTTT. It is translated as CAQEYSPGGYWMKLIF.

This clone was observed many times. A far larger clone lies a single base away; this is likely a read error. The CDR3 is CACDTSGVNWGIESWDTRQVFF. CDR3 DNA: TGTGCCTGTGACACCAGTGGGGTCAATTGGGGGATCGAATCCTGGGACACCCGACAGGTGTTTTTC. The rearrangement joins TRDV2 to TRDJ3; 8 nucleotides line up with TRDD3. The germline gives CDR1 GEAIGNYY, CDR2 EKD. The CDR3 is 22 residues long.

The sample holds a few counts of this clone. TCRdb's entry gives the protein of a much larger clone, which mismatches this DNA's translation at residue 12, likely from a read error; the protein reported here is translated from the DNA. The chain uses TRDV1 and TRDJ1, with 9 bases identical to TRDD3. Per germline, CDR1 TSWWSYY and CDR2 QGS. V shed 0 bases, J shed 4 bases, and the junction held 33 bases outside the gene matches. The CDR3 consists of 25 residues. In nucleotides, the CDR3 is TGTGCTCTTGGGGAACTCCACGTTCGTGTTCCTACATACTGGGGGACTTTTCCCACGGGCGATAAACTCATCTTT. Translation gives CALGELHVRVPTYWGTFPTGDKLIF.

This clone was seen a handful of times. For this DNA, TCRdb reports the protein of a much larger clone, which diverges at residue 14, most likely from a read error; the protein presented here is translated directly from the DNA. This chain links TRDV2 with TRDJ1, with 9 bases fitting TRDD3. The J gene, left out of TCRdb, was set here by checking the DNA against germline. The CDR3 is made up of 19 amino acids. CDR1 and CDR2 (germline): GEAIGNYY, EKD. V lost 1 base, J lost 4 bases, and 18 bases stayed unmatched. The CDR3 sequence is CACDTVIPSTGGGNDKLIF. Here the CDR3 DNA reads TGTGCCTGTGACACGGTTATTCCGTCTACTGGGGGAGGCAACGATAAACTCATCTTT.

This clone was observed a few times. It is likely a read error: a sequence one base away is far more abundant. This same CDR3 is encoded by further DNA sequences in the sample. The chain joins TRDV2 to TRDJ1; the match to TRDD3 covers 10 bases. This CDR3 is built from 20 residues. CDR1 is GEAIGNYY and CDR2 is EKD in the germline V gene. CDR3 coding DNA: TGTGCCTGTGACCTAGTACGGGGGGATACGAATGGGGGAGACACCGATAAACTCATTTTT. Its protein is CACDLVRGDTNGGDTDKLIF.

In this sample, this clone is medium-sized. A far larger clone differs by one base, so this is likely a read error. Other DNA sequences in this sample translate to the same CDR3. The chain links TRDV2 to TRDJ1, with 9 nucleotides matching TRDD3. Trimming at V came to 1 base and at J to 1 base, leaving 15 bases not matched to a gene. CDR3 size: 19 residues. CDR1 is GEAIGNYY, CDR2 EKD, per germline. The CDR3 loop is CACDTVIPSTGGGTDKLIF. The CDR3 DNA reads as TGTGCCTGTGACACGGTTATTCCATCTACTGGGGGAGGCACCGATAAACTCATCTTT.

There are a few counts of this clone. This DNA's translation differs at residue 17 from TCRdb's protein, which comes from a much larger clone; a read error is likely, and the protein shown is translated from the DNA. The CDR3 reads CACDTALGVGSWDTRQIFF. In DNA form, the CDR3 reads TGTGCCTGTGACACCGCGCTGGGGGTAGGCTCCTGGGACACCCGACAGATATTTTTC. The chain uses TRDV2 and TRDJ3, with 7 nucleotides matching TRDD3. Germline V CDR1 and CDR2: GEAIGNYY, EKD. The CDR3 has 19 residues.